This TCR beta chain stems from a study of cytomegalovirus exposure and HLA in healthy donors. Study-wide findings and caveats: A few CMV-associated chains proved CMV antigen-specific in vitro. Some V segments, including TRBV6-2 and TRBV6-3, were excluded as indistinguishable. As a later analysis revealed, the rate of TCR association differed by HLA locus, with DRB1 most and HLA-C fewest. A classifier reportedly called cytomegalovirus status with high sensitivity and specificity.

The PCR used 60 Vbeta and 13 Jbeta primers. Sequencing was performed with immunoSEQ multiplex PCR; in TCRdb, only in-frame clones are kept and a portion is missing. The top ten hold roughly 15% of the sample, which has some 69,000 clones, approximately 70% seen once. CDR3 length: 14 amino acids. V dropped 6 bases and J dropped 0 bases, with 10 bases sitting between them. CDR1 is MNHNS, CDR2 SASEGT, per germline. On this clone: Its antigen remains unidentified.

The receptor's source is a male donor in good health and CMV-seropositive. Sequencing used PBMCs. This rearrangement joins TRBV6-1 to TRBJ2-3, with D hard to call. CDR3 loop: CASRAVTSTDTQYF. DNA for the CDR3: TGTGCCAGCAGGGCGGTAACTAGCACAGATACGCAGTATTTT.